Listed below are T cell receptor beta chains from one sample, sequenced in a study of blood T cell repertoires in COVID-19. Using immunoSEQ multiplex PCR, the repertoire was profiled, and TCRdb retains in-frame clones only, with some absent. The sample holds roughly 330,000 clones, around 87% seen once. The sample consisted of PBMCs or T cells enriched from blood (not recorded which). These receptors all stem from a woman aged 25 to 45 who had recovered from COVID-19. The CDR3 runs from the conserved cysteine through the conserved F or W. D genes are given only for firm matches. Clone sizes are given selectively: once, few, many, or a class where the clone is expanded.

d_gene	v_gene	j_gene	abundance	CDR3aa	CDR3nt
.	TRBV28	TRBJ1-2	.	CASSLFAGLYGYTF	TGTGCCAGCAGTTTATTTGCAGGACTATATGGCTACACCTTC
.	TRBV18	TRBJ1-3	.	CASSPLGRQNSGNTIYF	TGTGCCAGCTCACCACTTGGCAGGCAAAACTCTGGAAACACCATATATTTT
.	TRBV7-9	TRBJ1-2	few	CASSRTEYGYTF	TGTGCCAGCAGCCGCACAGAGTATGGCTACACCTTC
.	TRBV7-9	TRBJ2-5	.	CASSLGGLGWETQYF	TGTGCCAGCAGCTTAGGGGGGCTAGGATGGGAGACCCAGTACTTC
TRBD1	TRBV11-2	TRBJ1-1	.	CASSLRGQMNTEAFF	TGTGCCAGCAGCTTAAGGGGGCAGATGAACACTGAAGCTTTCTTT
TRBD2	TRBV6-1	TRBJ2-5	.	CASSEVASGKPWGYF	TGTGCCAGCAGTGAGGTGGCTAGCGGGAAACCATGGGGTTACTTC
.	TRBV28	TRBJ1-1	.	CASRPHGGGNTEAFF	TGTGCCAGCAGGCCGCACGGAGGCGGGAACACTGAAGCTTTCTTT
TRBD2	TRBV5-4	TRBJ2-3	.	CASSWSLAGASTQYF	TGTGCCAGCAGCTGGAGCCTAGCGGGGGCCAGTACGCAGTATTTT
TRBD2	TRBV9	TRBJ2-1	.	CASSVQAGGGNEQFF	TGTGCCAGCAGCGTCCAAGCGGGGGGTGGGAATGAGCAGTTCTTC
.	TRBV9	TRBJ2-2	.	CASSVAGANTGELFF	TGTGCCAGCAGCGTAGCGGGGGCGAACACCGGGGAGCTGTTTTTT
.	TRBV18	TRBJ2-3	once	CASSPPSGGDTQYF	TGTGCCAGCTCACCACCCTCCGGGGGAGATACGCAGTATTTT
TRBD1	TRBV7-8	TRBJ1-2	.	CASSSNKGQNYGYTF	TGTGCCAGCAGCTCCAATAAGGGACAGAACTATGGCTACACCTTC
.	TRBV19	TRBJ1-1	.	CASSATVNTEAFF	TGTGCCAGTAGTGCGACAGTGAACACTGAAGCTTTCTTT
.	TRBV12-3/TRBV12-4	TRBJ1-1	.	CASSFYSHTEAFF	TGTGCCAGCAGTTTCTACAGCCACACTGAAGCTTTCTTT
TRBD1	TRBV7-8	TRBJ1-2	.	CASSLTGGNYGYTF	TGTGCCAGCAGCCTAACAGGGGGCAACTATGGCTACACCTTC
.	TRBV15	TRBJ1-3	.	CATSRGRGEGNTIYF	TGTGCCACCAGCAGAGGAAGGGGCGAAGGAAACACCATATATTTT
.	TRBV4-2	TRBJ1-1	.	CASSPFSEQEYTEAFF	TGTGCCAGCAGCCCTTTCAGTGAACAGGAGTACACTGAAGCTTTCTTT
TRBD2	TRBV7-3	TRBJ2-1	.	CASSLRAGGLGEQFF	TGTGCCAGCAGCTTACGAGCGGGGGGTCTCGGTGAGCAGTTCTTC
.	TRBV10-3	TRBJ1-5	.	CAISGANQPQHF	TGTGCCATCAGTGGAGCGAATCAGCCCCAGCATTTT
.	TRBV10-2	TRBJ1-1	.	CASSNQGRTEAFF	TGCGCCAGCAGTAACCAGGGAAGGACTGAAGCTTTCTTT
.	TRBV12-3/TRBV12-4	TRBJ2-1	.	CASRRTAYNEQFF	TGTGCCAGCAGGCGGACAGCTTACAATGAGCAGTTCTTC
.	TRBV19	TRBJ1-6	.	CASSTGLNSPLHF	TGTGCCAGTAGTACAGGGCTTAATTCACCCCTCCACTTT
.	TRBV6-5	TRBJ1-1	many	CASTPYRNTEAFF	TGTGCCAGCACCCCATACAGGAACACTGAAGCTTTCTTT
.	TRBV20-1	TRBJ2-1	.	CSARFVEQFF	TGCAGTGCTAGGTTCGTGGAGCAGTTCTTC
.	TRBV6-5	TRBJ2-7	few	CASSYWAGSYYEQYF	TGTGCCAGCAGTTACTGGGCAGGCTCCTACTACGAGCAGTACTTC
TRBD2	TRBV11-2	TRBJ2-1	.	CASSLETSGAHEQFF	TGTGCCAGCAGCTTAGAGACTAGCGGGGCCCATGAGCAGTTCTTC
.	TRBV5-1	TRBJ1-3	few	CASSLEWQQFSGNTIYF	TGCGCCAGCAGCTTGGAATGGCAACAGTTCTCTGGAAACACCATATATTTT
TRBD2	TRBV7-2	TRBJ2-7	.	CASSLVGGESFYEQYF	TGTGCCAGCAGCTTAGTTGGGGGGGAGAGCTTCTACGAGCAGTACTTC
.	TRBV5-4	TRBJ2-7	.	CASSLETGRYEQYF	TGTGCCAGCAGCTTGGAAACAGGGCGGTACGAGCAGTACTTC
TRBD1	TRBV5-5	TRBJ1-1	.	CASSSRDRPMNTEAFF	TGTGCCAGCAGCTCCAGGGACAGGCCCATGAACACTGAAGCTTTCTTT
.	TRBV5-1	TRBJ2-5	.	CASSLSGETQYF	TGCGCCAGCAGTCTCTCCGGGGAGACCCAGTACTTC
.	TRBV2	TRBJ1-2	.	CASSAFSEALRYGYTF	TGTGCCAGCAGTGCTTTCTCGGAGGCACTTCGCTATGGCTACACCTTC
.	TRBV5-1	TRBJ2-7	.	CASSMIPGQTSYEQYF	TGCGCCAGCAGCATGATCCCGGGACAAACCTCCTACGAGCAGTACTTC
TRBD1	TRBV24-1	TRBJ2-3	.	CATSDLLSYPTGGTDTQYF	TGTGCCACCAGTGATTTGCTGTCTTATCCTACAGGGGGAACAGATACGCAGTATTTT
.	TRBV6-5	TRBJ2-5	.	CASAMQETQYF	TGTGCCAGCGCGATGCAAGAGACCCAGTACTTC
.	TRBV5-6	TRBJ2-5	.	CASSFKGETQYF	TGTGCCAGCAGCTTCAAGGGGGAGACCCAGTACTTC
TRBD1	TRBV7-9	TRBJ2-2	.	CASSGRGTGEVGELFF	TGTGCCAGCAGCGGCAGGGGTACAGGGGAAGTCGGGGAGCTGTTTTTT
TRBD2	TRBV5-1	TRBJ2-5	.	CASSSRPSGGAMETQYF	TGCGCCAGCAGCTCGCGACCTAGCGGGGGGGCCATGGAGACCCAGTACTTC
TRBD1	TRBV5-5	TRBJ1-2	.	CASSSDRGLGFYGYTF	TGTGCCAGCAGCTCCGACAGGGGGCTGGGTTTCTATGGCTACACCTTC
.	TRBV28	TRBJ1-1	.	CASSSGGTEAFF	TGTGCCAGCAGCAGCGGCGGCACTGAAGCTTTCTTT
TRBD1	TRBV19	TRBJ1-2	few	CATVPGQGARVYGYTF	TGTGCCACCGTCCCGGGACAGGGGGCGCGGGTTTATGGCTACACCTTC
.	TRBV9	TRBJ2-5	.	CASSVGGLQETQYF	TGTGCCAGCAGCGTAGGTGGCTTACAAGAGACCCAGTACTTC
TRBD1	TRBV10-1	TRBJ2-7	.	CASSTRKPGQGVYEQYF	TGCGCCAGCAGTACGAGGAAACCGGGACAGGGAGTCTACGAGCAGTACTTC
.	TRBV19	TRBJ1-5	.	CASSISRYSNQPQHF	TGTGCCAGTAGTATTAGTCGGTATAGCAATCAGCCCCAGCATTTT
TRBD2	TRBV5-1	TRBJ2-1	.	CASSFRGRGLAGGYNEQFF	TGCGCCAGCAGCTTCCGGGGCAGAGGACTAGCGGGGGGGTACAATGAGCAGTTCTTC
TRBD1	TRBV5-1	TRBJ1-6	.	CASSESGTGNSPLHF	TGCGCCAGCAGCGAATCCGGGACAGGGAATTCACCCCTCCACTTT
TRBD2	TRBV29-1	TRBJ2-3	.	CSVGRAGGALGGTDTQYF	TGCAGCGTTGGAAGAGCGGGGGGGGCCCTAGGAGGCACAGATACGCAGTATTTT
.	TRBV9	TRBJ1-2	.	CASSVDGGGNYGYTF	TGTGCCAGCAGCGTAGATGGGGGAGGCAACTATGGCTACACCTTC
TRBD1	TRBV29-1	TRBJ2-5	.	CSVQGTARETQYF	TGCAGCGTTCAGGGGACAGCCCGGGAGACCCAGTACTTC